This is a list of T cell receptor beta chains from one sample in a study of blood T cell repertoires in COVID-19. Repertoires were generated with immunoSEQ multiplex PCR, while TCRdb's copy carries only in-frame clones and drops some. The sample includes about 290,000 clones, roughly 80% seen only once; the top ten take around 4.2%. Sequencing was done on a sample of peripheral blood. All receptors come from a woman aged 45-65 years with active or convalescent COVID-19. The CDR3 runs from the conserved cysteine through the conserved F or W. A D gene is named only where the DNA matches it firmly. Not all rows give a size; the values are once, few, many and, for expanded clones, a class.

TRBJ2-5	-	TRBV15	-	CATSRDVVRVNLEETQYF	TGTGCCACCAGCAGAGATGTCGTCAGGGTAAATCTCGAAGAGACCCAGTACTTC
TRBJ2-1	-	TRBV7-8	-	CASSHLGRGSDEQFF	TGTGCCAGCAGCCACTTAGGAAGAGGGAGCGATGAGCAGTTCTTC
TRBJ1-2	-	TRBV6-5	once	CASNTRDHGYGYTF	TGTGCCAGCAATACCAGGGATCATGGCTATGGCTACACCTTC
TRBJ2-5	TRBD1	TRBV6-5	-	CASSIQGAGLETQYF	TGTGCCAGCAGCATACAGGGGGCAGGGTTAGAGACCCAGTACTTC
TRBJ2-2	-	TRBV3-1/TRBV3-2	-	CASSTLGRRAGTGELFF	TGTGCCAGCAGCACCCTAGGGCGGAGGGCTGGCACCGGGGAGCTGTTTTTT
TRBJ2-1	TRBD2	TRBV19	-	CASSIDRPSGRWGYNEQFF	TGTGCCAGTAGTATCGATCGTCCTAGCGGGAGGTGGGGCTACAATGAGCAGTTCTTC
TRBJ2-3	TRBD1	TRBV19	-	CASSPWTGTTDTQYF	TGTGCCAGTAGTCCATGGACAGGGACCACAGATACGCAGTATTTT
TRBJ1-2	-	TRBV28	-	CASSSGGGQGSGYTF	TGTGCCAGCAGTTCGGGGGGCGGGCAGGGGTCAGGCTACACCTTC
TRBJ2-2	-	TRBV27	-	CASTHREPLNTGELFF	TGTGCCAGCACCCATAGGGAGCCTCTGAACACCGGGGAGCTGTTTTTT
TRBJ2-1	TRBD1	TRBV14	-	CASSQGRQGFEQFF	TGTGCCAGCAGCCAAGGCCGACAGGGGTTTGAGCAGTTCTTC
TRBJ1-6	TRBD1	TRBV7-8	once	CASGALQGNNSPLHF	TGTGCCAGCGGAGCACTACAGGGGAATAATTCACCCCTCCACTTT
TRBJ2-1	TRBD1	TRBV19	-	CASRLQGASYNEQFF	TGTGCCAGTAGGTTACAGGGGGCTTCCTACAATGAGCAGTTCTTC
TRBJ2-5	TRBD2	TRBV5-4	once	CASSSDRTSGTYGTQYF	TGTGCCAGCAGCTCGGATAGGACTAGCGGGACGTATGGGACCCAGTACTTC
TRBJ1-6	-	TRBV7-2	few	CASSLGRGTSPLHF	TGTGCCAGCAGCTTAGGTAGGGGGACTTCACCCCTCCACTTT
TRBJ2-5	TRBD2	TRBV6-5	-	CATRLAGSGETQYF	TGTGCCACCCGACTAGCGGGATCGGGAGAGACCCAGTACTTC
TRBJ2-3	-	TRBV4-2	-	CASSQDPDFSTDTQYF	TGTGCCAGCAGCCAAGATCCGGACTTCAGCACAGATACGCAGTATTTT
TRBJ1-1	TRBD1	TRBV7-9	-	CAGGQGTTEAFF	TGTGCCGGGGGACAGGGGACCACTGAAGCTTTCTTT
TRBJ2-3	-	TRBV11-2	-	CASSPHLGLPGPDTQYF	TGTGCCAGCAGCCCTCATTTGGGGCTCCCCGGCCCAGATACGCAGTATTTT